Included here is one T cell receptor (beta chain) sequence, with context. Its cognate antigen is unknown. The data belong to a study of CD8 T cells in ankylosing spondylitis. One entry per CDR3 protein results from TCRdb running MiXCR on the 5' RACE reads. This table has more than 600,000 distinct CDR3 sequences, 15% to 20% appearing once. Study conclusions and caveats: Within peripheral blood, clones linked to disease were CD8+ and relatively rare. Seemingly distinctive of ankylosing spondylitis blood was a TCR beta motif formed by eight highly homologous variants.

Germline V gene lookup returns CDR1 MDHEN and CDR2 SYDVKM. This CDR3 comprises 15 residues. With 10 bases clipped from V and 2 bases from J, the junction kept 9 bases outside the gene matches. The gene calls are TRBV28 and TRBJ2-1, with 9 bases identical to TRBD2. Input material: blood, either unsorted or a sorted T cell fraction (not recorded which). This sequence was found in a male donor with ankylosing spondylitis. Here the CDR3 reads CAISLAGVTYNEQFF. DNA for the CDR3: TGTGCCATCTCCTTAGCGGGAGTAACCTACAATGAGCAGTTCTTC.